One sample yielded the 24 T cell receptor beta chains listed below, sequenced in a study of T-cell memory formation after mild COVID-19. TCRdb reprocessed the 5' RACE reads via MiXCR and lists one record per CDR3 protein. In the table there are roughly 51,000 distinct CDR3 sequences, approximately 8% of which are singletons. Material for sequencing was PBMCs or a T cell subset sorted from them (not recorded which). The receptors originated from a man between 18 and 35 years old who had mild COVID-19 (a few samples of this study predate the infection). Cell type and time point are not known.

V usage is TRBV18 and J usage is TRBJ2-2; D not certain. Germline assignment: CDR1 KGHSH and CDR2 LQKENI. Trimming took 3 bases from V and 4 from J, leaving 6 bases between them. There are 13 residues in the CDR3. The CDR3 DNA follows: TGTGCCAGCTCACCGGGGTTCACCGGGGAGCTGTTTTTT. The encoded protein is CASSPGFTGELFF.

The chain carries TRBV4-3 and TRBJ1-5; 7 bases match TRBD1. Germline CDR1 is LGHNA and CDR2 is YSLEER. J was trimmed by 4 bases and V by 0 bases; bases with no gene match: 3. The CDR3 totals 15 residues. The CDR3 DNA reads as TGCGCCAGCAGCCAAGATACAGGGGAGAATCAGCCCCAGCATTTT. This encodes CASSQDTGENQPQHF.

The V gene is TRBV5-1, the J gene TRBJ2-3, with TRBD1 matching over 10 bases. V gave up 7 bases and J gave up 4 bases; unmatched junction bases: 9. The CDR3 loop spans 15 amino acids. CDR1 is SGHRS, CDR2 YFSETQ, per germline. The CDR3 DNA reads TGCGCCAGCGGCTGGGGACAGGGGTTATCAGATACGCAGTATTTT. Protein sequence: CASGWGQGLSDTQYF. Full variable domain (missing parts from reference TRBV5-1 and TRBJ2-3): KAGVTQTPRYLIKTRGQQVTLSCSPISGHRSVSWYQQTPGQGLQFLFEYFSETQRNKGNFPGRFSGRQFSNSRSEMNVSTLELGDSALYLCASGWGQGLSDTQYFGPGTRLTVL.

The rearrangement joins TRBV20-1 to TRBJ1-4; possibly TRBD1 for D (5 bases). V lost 3 bases and J lost 6, with 11 bases in between. The CDR3 totals 13 residues. In germline, CDR1 is DFQATT, CDR2 SNEGSKA (reference sequence). The CDR3: CSASPREHEKLFF. Here the CDR3 DNA reads TGCAGTGCTAGTCCCAGGGAACATGAAAAACTGTTTTTT.

This chain uses TRBV29-1 with TRBJ2-3, with D unresolved. Trimming removed 5 bases at V and 2 bases at J, with 14 bases between. This CDR3 comprises 14 residues. Germline CDR1 reads SQVTM; CDR2 reads ANQGSEA. The CDR3 DNA is TGCAGCGTTATTACCCGACCGCTCACAGATACGCAGTATTTT. It translates to CSVITRPLTDTQYF.

The chain recombines TRBV29-1 with TRBJ1-2, with a weak D call TRBD1 (5 bases). V lost 5 bases to trimming and J lost 1 base, with 8 bases between them. The length of the CDR3 is 12 residues. CDR1 is SQVTM and CDR2 is ANQGSEA in the germline V gene. The chain's CDR3 is CSVKGFNYGYTF. DNA of the CDR3: TGCAGCGTTAAGGGGTTTAACTATGGCTACACCTTC. Drawing the rest from reference TRBV29-1 and TRBJ1-2, the complete variable domain is SAVISQKPSRDICQRGTSLTIQCQVDSQVTMMFWYRQQPGQSLTLIATANQGSEATYESGFVIDKFPISRPNLTFSTLTVSNMSPEDSSIYLCSVKGFNYGYTFGSGTRLTVV.

This clonotype has more than one count but fewer than ten. The rearrangement links TRBV7-2 to TRBJ1-4, with 9 bases fitting TRBD1. V lost 5 bases to trimming and J lost 6 bases; unmatched junction nucleotides: 13. The CDR3 consists of 17 residues. CDR1 and CDR2 from the germline V gene are SGHTA and FQGNSA. The CDR3 sequence is CASSPGTGYVLDEKLFF. In DNA, the CDR3 is TGTGCCAGCAGCCCCGGGACAGGGTATGTCTTGGATGAAAAACTGTTTTTT. Together with reference TRBV7-2 and TRBJ1-4, the CDR3 gives the full variable domain: GAGVSQSPSNKVTEKGKDVELRCDPISGHTALYWYRQSLGQGLEFLIYFQGNSAPDKSGLPSDRFSAERTGGSVSTLTIQRTQQEDSAVYLCASSPGTGYVLDEKLFFGSGTQLSVL.

This chain connects TRBV7-2 to TRBJ2-5; 14 bases fit TRBD2. The CDR3 runs 18 residues. V dropped 4 bases and J dropped 5; count of bases not matched to a gene: 12. Germline V lookup: CDR1 SGHTA, CDR2 FQGNSA. CDR3 DNA: TGTGCCAGCAGCTCCGGGACTAGCGGGAGAGTAGGTGGGGAGACCCAGTACTTC. Translating it yields CASSSGTSGRVGGETQYF.

This clonotype was detected only a few times. The rearrangement uses TRBV2 and TRBJ1-2; TRBD1 is a possible D gene (5 bases). CDR3 length: 14 residues. Looked up from germline, CDR1 is SNHLY and CDR2 is FYNNEI. Trimming left V 2 bases short and J 12 bases short, with 19 bases between. The CDR3 coding sequence is TGTGCCAGCAGTGAAAACCAGGGAACTGTGCTGGACACCTTC. Translation gives CASSENQGTVLDTF.

There are many counts of this clonotype. The genes are TRBV6-1 and TRBJ1-2; 12 nucleotides line up with TRBD1. The CDR3 loop spans 17 amino acids. The trim removed 7 bases at V and 7 bases at J, leaving 16 bases unmatched. Looked up from germline, CDR1 is MNHNS and CDR2 is SASEGT. This CDR3 reads CASTSAGPGQGAVGYTF. CDR3 sequence (DNA): TGTGCCAGCACTTCCGCGGGTCCGGGACAGGGGGCTGTTGGCTACACCTTC.

The CDR3 here is CASSVADGRSSGNTIYF. Here the CDR3 DNA reads TGTGCCAGCAGCGTAGCAGACGGCCGATCCTCTGGAAACACCATATATTTT. The J gene is TRBJ1-3, the V gene TRBV9, with D unresolved. Germline values: CDR1 SGDLS, CDR2 YYNGEE. This CDR3 comprises 17 residues. V was clipped by 0 bases and J by 0 bases, with 13 bases between them.

As DNA, the CDR3 is TGCAGCGGCATTCTGCCTCCAGGTGGAATATCCAAAAACATTCAGTACTTC. Translating gives CSGILPPGGISKNIQYF. The J gene is TRBJ2-4, the V gene TRBV29-1; D gene unclear. Trimming took 7 bases from V and 2 from J, leaving 24 bases between them. Germline assignment: CDR1 SQVTM and CDR2 ANQGSEA. The CDR3 sequence is 17 residues long.

V is TRBV5-6 and J is TRBJ2-5; D is perhaps TRBD1 or TRBD2 (5 bases each). V was shortened by 2 bases and J by 5 bases, with 13 bases between the two germline ends. This CDR3 has 14 residues. Germline CDR1 reads SGHDT; CDR2 reads YYEEEE. CDR3 loop: CASSFGAMWETQYF. The CDR3 region has the DNA TGTGCCAGCAGCTTCGGGGCCATGTGGGAGACCCAGTACTTC.

This clonotype turned up a few times. V is TRBV5-4 and J is TRBJ2-6; D gene uncertain. Germline CDR1 is SGHNT and CDR2 is YYREEE (reference sequence). The CDR3 covers 15 residues. Trimming pared 4 bases from V and 0 bases from J, leaving 8 bases between. CDR3 in amino acids: CASSPDLSGANVLTF. The CDR3, as DNA: TGTGCCAGCAGCCCCGACCTCTCTGGGGCCAACGTCCTGACTTTC.

CDR3 bases: TGTGCCAGCAGCTTAGCTGGTAGATATAATTCACCCCTCCACTTT. As protein: CASSLAGRYNSPLHF. The chain has TRBV7-9 and TRBJ1-6; D is ambiguous. V gave up 0 bases and J gave up 4 bases, with 7 bases separating them. CDR1 and CDR2 from the germline V gene are SEHNR and FQNEAQ (reference sequence). This CDR3 has 15 residues.

This clonotype has a handful of counts. V usage is TRBV10-2 and J usage is TRBJ1-2; 7 nucleotides match TRBD1. Per the germline V gene, CDR1 is WSHSY and CDR2 is SAAADI. The CDR3 consists of 14 residues. Trimming at V came to 7 bases and at J to 8 bases, leaving 13 bases not matched to a gene. The chain's CDR3 is CASKPQGKAPGYTF. DNA for the CDR3: TGCGCCAGCAAACCACAGGGGAAGGCGCCGGGCTACACCTTC.

The chain has TRBV28 and TRBJ2-7, with D possibly matching TRBD2 (7 bases). Germline CDR1 MDHEN, CDR2 SYDVKM. V gave up 7 bases and J gave up 0 bases, with 10 bases separating them. The CDR3 consists of 13 residues. This CDR3 reads CASKGGTSYEQYF. CDR3 coding DNA: TGTGCCAGCAAGGGGGGGACCTCCTACGAGCAGTACTTC.

This clonotype was observed a handful of times. J is TRBJ1-5 and V is TRBV12-3 or TRBV12-4, with D unclear. There are 16 residues in the CDR3. V shed 3 bases and J shed 6 bases, with 18 bases lying between them. The CDR3 protein is CASSFHSLGNGQPQHF. The CDR3 coding sequence is TGTGCCAGCAGTTTTCACAGTCTAGGCAACGGTCAGCCCCAGCATTTT.

Notes on this clonotype: This clone may be a read error of a much larger clone one base away. This chain links TRBV5-1 with TRBJ2-2, with a weak D call TRBD1 (5 bases). Trimming shortened V by 5 bases and J by 4 bases, and 15 bases separated the two germline ends. CDR1 is SGHRS and CDR2 is YFSETQ in the germline V gene. The CDR3 has 15 amino acids. The chain's CDR3 is CASSLFKGSTGELFF. Written as DNA, the CDR3 is TGCGCCAGCAGTCTATTCAAGGGGTCCACCGGGGAGCTGTTTTTT.

This clonotype has ten or more counts. The chain couples TRBV7-9 to TRBJ2-2; TRBD2 is a possible D gene (7 bases). Trimming pared 10 bases from V and 6 bases from J, leaving 18 bases between. CDR3 length: 14 amino acids. Per the germline V gene, CDR1 is SEHNR and CDR2 is FQNEAQ (reference sequence). Here the CDR3 reads CATRGGGSSGELFF. The CDR3 DNA reads as TGTGCCACCCGAGGGGGGGGCTCCTCCGGGGAGCTGTTTTTT.

This clonotype showed up just a few times. This chain links TRBV29-1 with TRBJ2-3; TRBD1 agrees at 9 bases. Germline CDR1 and CDR2: SQVTM and ANQGSEA. This CDR3 region has 16 residues. The junction had 13 bases not matched to a gene; V was cut back by 6 bases and J by 3 bases. The CDR3: CSVTHPDRGVTDTQYF. CDR3 coding DNA: TGCAGCGTCACCCACCCTGACAGGGGGGTAACAGATACGCAGTATTTT.

There are a few counts of this clonotype. This chain links TRBV6-5 with TRBJ2-5; the D gene is possibly TRBD1 (5 bases). The germline gives CDR1 MNHEY, CDR2 SVGAGI. This CDR3 is 13 amino acids long. The V end was cut by 2 bases, the J end by 2 bases, with 6 bases between. This chain's CDR3 is CASSYRGQETQYF. The CDR3 DNA sequence: TGTGCCAGCAGTTACAGGGGTCAAGAGACCCAGTACTTC.

This clonotype was found a few times. The chain links TRBV5-1 to TRBJ1-2; 8 bases are shared with TRBD1. In germline, CDR1 is SGHRS, CDR2 YFSETQ. Losses at the gene ends were 4 bases for V and 8 bases for J; bases not matched to a gene: 13. The CDR3 has 15 residues. The CDR3 coding sequence is TGCGCCAGCAGCAACCGACAGGGGATGAGTAGCGGCTACACCTTC. Protein: CASSNRQGMSSGYTF.

In its sample, this clonotype was seen a few times. This rearrangement joins TRBV6-6 to TRBJ1-1, with D possibly matching TRBD1 (5 bases). CDR3 size: 13 residues. Germline V gives CDR1 MNHNY, CDR2 SVGAGI (reference sequence). The V and J ends lost 10 bases and 6 bases respectively, with 18 bases between them. CDR3 sequence (DNA): TGTGCCATAGCGCCCTCAGGGTTTGCTGAAGCTTTCTTT. Residues: CAIAPSGFAEAFF.